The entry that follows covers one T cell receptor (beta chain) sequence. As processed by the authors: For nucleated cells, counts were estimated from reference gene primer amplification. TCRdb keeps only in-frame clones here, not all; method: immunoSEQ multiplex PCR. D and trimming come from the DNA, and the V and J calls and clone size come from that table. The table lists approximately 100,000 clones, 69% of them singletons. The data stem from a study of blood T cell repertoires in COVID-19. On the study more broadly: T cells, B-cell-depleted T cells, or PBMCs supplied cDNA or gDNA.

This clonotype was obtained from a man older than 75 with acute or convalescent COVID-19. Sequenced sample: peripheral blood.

This chain's CDR3 is CASSLALEKLFF. CDR3 DNA: TGTGCCAGCAGCTTGGCCCTGGAAAAACTGTTTTTT. V is TRBV5-6 and J is TRBJ1-4; D remains ambiguous. V dropped 0 bases and J dropped 8 bases, with 5 bases sitting between them. This CDR3 comprises 12 residues. Germline CDR1 reads SGHDT; CDR2 reads YYEEEE. Variable domain in full (rest from reference TRBV5-6 and TRBJ1-4): DAGVTQSPTHLIKTRGQQVTLRCSPKSGHDTVSWYQQALGQGPQFIFQYYEEEERQRGNFPDRFSGHQFPNYSSELNVNALLLGDSALYLCASSLALEKLFFGSGTQLSVL.